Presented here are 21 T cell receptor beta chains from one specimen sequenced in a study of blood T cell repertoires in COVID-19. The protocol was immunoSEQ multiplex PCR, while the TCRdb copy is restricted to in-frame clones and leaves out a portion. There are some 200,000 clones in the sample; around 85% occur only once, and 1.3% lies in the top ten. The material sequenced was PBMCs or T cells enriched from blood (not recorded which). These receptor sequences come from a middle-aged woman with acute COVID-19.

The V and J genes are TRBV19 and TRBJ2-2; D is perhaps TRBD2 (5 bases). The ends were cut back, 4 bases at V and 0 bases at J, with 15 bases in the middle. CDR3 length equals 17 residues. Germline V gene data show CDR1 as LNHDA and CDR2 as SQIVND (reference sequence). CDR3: CASSTWGAAPNTGELFF. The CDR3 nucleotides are TGTGCCAGTAGTACGTGGGGAGCGGCTCCGAACACCGGGGAGCTGTTTTTT. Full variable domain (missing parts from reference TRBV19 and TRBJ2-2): DGGITQSPKYLFRKEGQNVTLSCEQNLNHDAMYWYRQDPGQGLRLIYYSQIVNDFQKGDIAEGYSVSREKKESFPLTVTSAQKNPTAFYLCASSTWGAAPNTGELFFGEGSRLTVL.

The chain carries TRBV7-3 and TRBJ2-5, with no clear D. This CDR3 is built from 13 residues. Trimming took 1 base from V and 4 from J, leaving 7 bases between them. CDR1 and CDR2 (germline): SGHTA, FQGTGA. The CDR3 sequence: CASSLIPGETQYF. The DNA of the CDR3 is TGTGCCAGCAGCTTAATCCCGGGAGAGACCCAGTACTTC.

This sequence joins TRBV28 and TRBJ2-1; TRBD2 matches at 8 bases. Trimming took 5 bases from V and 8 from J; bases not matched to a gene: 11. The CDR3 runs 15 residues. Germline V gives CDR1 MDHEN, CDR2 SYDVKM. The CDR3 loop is CASSIPRLARHEQFF. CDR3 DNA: TGTGCCAGCAGTATCCCGCGACTAGCGAGGCATGAGCAGTTCTTC.

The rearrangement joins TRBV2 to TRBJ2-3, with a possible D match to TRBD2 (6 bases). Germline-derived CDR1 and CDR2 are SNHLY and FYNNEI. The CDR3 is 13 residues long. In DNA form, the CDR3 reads TGTGCAGCTGGGGCTAGCGGCACAGATACGCAGTATTTT. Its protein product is CAAGASGTDTQYF.

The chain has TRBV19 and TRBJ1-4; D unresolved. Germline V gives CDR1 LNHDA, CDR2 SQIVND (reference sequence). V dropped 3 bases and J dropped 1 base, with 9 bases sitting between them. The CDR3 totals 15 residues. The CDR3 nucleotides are TGTGCCAGTAGTATCTTACCCAGAACTAATGAAAAACTGTTTTTT. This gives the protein CASSILPRTNEKLFF.

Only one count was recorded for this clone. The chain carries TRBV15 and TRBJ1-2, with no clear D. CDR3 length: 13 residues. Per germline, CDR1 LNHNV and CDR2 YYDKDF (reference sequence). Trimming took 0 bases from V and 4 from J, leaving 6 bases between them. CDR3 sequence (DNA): TGTGCCACCAGCAGAGACCCAGTCTATGGCTACACCTTC. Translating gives CATSRDPVYGYTF.

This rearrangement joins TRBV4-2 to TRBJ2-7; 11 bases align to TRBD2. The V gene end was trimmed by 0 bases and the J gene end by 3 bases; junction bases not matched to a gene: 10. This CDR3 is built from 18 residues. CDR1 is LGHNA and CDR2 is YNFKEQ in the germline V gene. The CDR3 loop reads CASSQDNPSGGSRYEQYF. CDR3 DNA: TGTGCCAGCAGCCAAGACAACCCTAGCGGGGGGTCCCGCTACGAGCAGTACTTC.

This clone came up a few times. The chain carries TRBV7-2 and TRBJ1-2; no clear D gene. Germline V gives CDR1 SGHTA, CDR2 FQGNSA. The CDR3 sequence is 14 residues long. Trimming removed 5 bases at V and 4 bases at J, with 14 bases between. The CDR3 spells CASSPAPGSYGYTF. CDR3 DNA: TGTGCCAGCAGCCCCGCTCCGGGGTCCTATGGCTACACCTTC. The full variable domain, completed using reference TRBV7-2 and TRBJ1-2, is GAGVSQSPSNKVTEKGKDVELRCDPISGHTALYWYRQSLGQGLEFLIYFQGNSAPDKSGLPSDRFSAERTGGSVSTLTIQRTQQEDSAVYLCASSPAPGSYGYTFGSGTRLTVV.

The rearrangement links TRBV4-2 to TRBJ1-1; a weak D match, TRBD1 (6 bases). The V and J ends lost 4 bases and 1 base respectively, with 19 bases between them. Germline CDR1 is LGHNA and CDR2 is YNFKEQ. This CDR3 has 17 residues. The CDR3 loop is CASSPLAEQGRNTEAFF. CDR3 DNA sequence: TGTGCCAGCAGCCCCCTCGCGGAACAGGGTAGGAACACTGAAGCTTTCTTT.

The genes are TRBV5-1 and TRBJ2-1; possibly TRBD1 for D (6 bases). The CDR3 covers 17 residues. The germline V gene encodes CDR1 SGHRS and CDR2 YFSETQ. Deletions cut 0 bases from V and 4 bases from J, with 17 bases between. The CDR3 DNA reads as TGCGCCAGCAGCTTGGATGGCCGACAGGCCATTTACAATGAGCAGTTCTTC. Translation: CASSLDGRQAIYNEQFF.

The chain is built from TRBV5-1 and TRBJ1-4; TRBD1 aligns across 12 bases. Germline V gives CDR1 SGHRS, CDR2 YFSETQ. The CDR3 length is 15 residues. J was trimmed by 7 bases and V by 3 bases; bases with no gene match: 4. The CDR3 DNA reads TGCGCCAGCAGCTCCGGGACAGGGGGCCCTGAAAAACTGTTTTTT. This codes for CASSSGTGGPEKLFF.

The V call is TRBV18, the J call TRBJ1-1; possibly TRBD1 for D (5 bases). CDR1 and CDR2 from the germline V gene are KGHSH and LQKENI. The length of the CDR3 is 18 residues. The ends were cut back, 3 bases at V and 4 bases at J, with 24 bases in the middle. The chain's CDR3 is CASSPSARVTGEGTEAFF. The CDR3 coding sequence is TGTGCCAGCTCACCCTCGGCGAGAGTCACGGGGGAGGGCACTGAAGCTTTCTTT.

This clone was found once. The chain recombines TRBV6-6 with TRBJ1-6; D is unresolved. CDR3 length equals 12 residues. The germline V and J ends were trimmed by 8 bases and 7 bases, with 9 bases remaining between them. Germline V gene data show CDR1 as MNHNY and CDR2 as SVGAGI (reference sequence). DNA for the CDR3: TGTGCCAGCCACCAGATCAATTCACCCCTCCACTTT. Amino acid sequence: CASHQINSPLHF.

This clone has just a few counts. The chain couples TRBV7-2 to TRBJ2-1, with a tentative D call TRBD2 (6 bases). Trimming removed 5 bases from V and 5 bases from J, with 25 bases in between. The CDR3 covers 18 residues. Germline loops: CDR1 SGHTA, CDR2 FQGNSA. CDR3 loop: CASSARALRDSKNNEQFF. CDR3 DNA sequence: TGTGCCAGCAGCGCTAGAGCACTTCGGGACTCGAAAAACAATGAGCAGTTCTTC. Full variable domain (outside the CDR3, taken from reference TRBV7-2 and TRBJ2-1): GAGVSQSPSNKVTEKGKDVELRCDPISGHTALYWYRQSLGQGLEFLIYFQGNSAPDKSGLPSDRFSAERTGGSVSTLTIQRTQQEDSAVYLCASSARALRDSKNNEQFFGPGTRLTVL.

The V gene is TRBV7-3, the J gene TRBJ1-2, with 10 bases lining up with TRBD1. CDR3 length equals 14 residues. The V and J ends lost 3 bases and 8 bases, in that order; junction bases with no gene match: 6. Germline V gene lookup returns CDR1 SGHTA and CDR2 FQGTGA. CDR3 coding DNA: TGTGCCAGCAGCTTGACAGGGGGCAAAGGGGGCTACACCTTC. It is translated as CASSLTGGKGGYTF.

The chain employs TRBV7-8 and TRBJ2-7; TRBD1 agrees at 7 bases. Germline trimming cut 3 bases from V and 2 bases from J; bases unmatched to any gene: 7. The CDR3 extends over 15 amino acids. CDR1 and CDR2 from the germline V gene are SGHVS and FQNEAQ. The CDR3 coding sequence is TGTGCCAGCAGCTTGGGACAGACTCCAACCTACGAGCAGTACTTC. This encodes CASSLGQTPTYEQYF.

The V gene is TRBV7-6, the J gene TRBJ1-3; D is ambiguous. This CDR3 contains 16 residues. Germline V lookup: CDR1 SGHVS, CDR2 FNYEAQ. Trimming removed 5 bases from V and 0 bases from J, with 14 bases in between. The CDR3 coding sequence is TGTGCCAGCAGCACTAAGTCGGGAAGCTCTGGAAACACCATATATTTT. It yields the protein CASSTKSGSSGNTIYF.

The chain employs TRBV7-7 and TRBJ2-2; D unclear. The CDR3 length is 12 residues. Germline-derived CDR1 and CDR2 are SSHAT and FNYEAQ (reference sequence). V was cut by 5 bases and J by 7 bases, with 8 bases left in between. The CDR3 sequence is CASSPRSGELFF. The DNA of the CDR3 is TGTGCCAGCAGCCCTAGGAGCGGGGAGCTGTTTTTT.

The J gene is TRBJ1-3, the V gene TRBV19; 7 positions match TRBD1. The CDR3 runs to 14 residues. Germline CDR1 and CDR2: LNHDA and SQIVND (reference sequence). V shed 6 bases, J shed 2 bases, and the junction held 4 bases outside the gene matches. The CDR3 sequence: CASSQTGTGNTIYF. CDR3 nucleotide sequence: TGTGCCAGTAGCCAGACAGGGACTGGAAACACCATATATTTT.

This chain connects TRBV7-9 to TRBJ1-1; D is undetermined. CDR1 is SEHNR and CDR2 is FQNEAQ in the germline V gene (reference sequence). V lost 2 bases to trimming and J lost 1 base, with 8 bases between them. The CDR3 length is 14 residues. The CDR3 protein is CASSLILQNTEAFF. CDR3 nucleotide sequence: TGTGCCAGCAGCTTAATTTTACAGAACACTGAAGCTTTCTTT.

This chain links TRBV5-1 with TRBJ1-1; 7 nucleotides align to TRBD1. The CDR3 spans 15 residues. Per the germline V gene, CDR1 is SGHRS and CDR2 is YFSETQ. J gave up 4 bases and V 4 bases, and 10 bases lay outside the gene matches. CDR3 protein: CASSLQQGPTTEAFF. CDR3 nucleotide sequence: TGCGCCAGCAGCCTACAACAGGGGCCTACCACTGAAGCTTTCTTT.